Below, 21 T cell receptor beta chains from the same sample are listed, as sequenced in a study of cytomegalovirus exposure and HLA in healthy donors. PCR was performed using 60 Vbeta and 13 Jbeta primers. This table comes from immunoSEQ multiplex PCR, and its TCRdb copy is limited to in-frame clones, with some not included. Among some 200,000 clones, approximately 80% were seen once, and the ten largest hold 2.9%. Sequencing was done on a sample of PBMCs. The receptor source for this set is a female donor in good health and CMV-seronegative.

V and J are TRBV9 and TRBJ2-2; 8 bases line up with TRBD1. This CDR3 region has 16 residues. Germline trimming cut 3 bases from V and 4 bases from J; bases unmatched to any gene: 8. From germline, CDR1 is SGDLS and CDR2 YYNGEE. CDR3 amino acids: CASSARQGSSTGELFF. Here the CDR3 DNA reads TGTGCCAGCAGCGCCCGACAGGGGTCGAGCACCGGGGAGCTGTTTTTT.

The V gene is TRBV25-1, the J gene TRBJ2-5; D is perhaps TRBD1 (6 bases). Germline V gene data show CDR1 as MGHDK and CDR2 as SYGVNS. The V gene lost 3 bases and the J gene lost 3 bases, with 14 bases spanning the gap. The CDR3 consists of 15 residues. CDR3 DNA: TGTGCCAGCAGTGATTGGACAGTCGAAAAAGAGACCCAGTACTTC. Residues: CASSDWTVEKETQYF.

The gene calls are TRBV5-1 and TRBJ2-2; no definite D call. Germline assignment: CDR1 SGHRS and CDR2 YFSETQ. With 4 bases removed from V and 5 bases from J, the gap between germline ends came to 9 bases. The CDR3 extends over 13 amino acids. CDR3 protein: CASSPSNTGELFF. CDR3 nucleotide sequence: TGCGCCAGCAGCCCATCCAATACCGGGGAGCTGTTTTTT. The complete variable domain, with remaining parts taken from reference TRBV5-1 and TRBJ2-2, reads KAGVTQTPRYLIKTRGQQVTLSCSPISGHRSVSWYQQTPGQGLQFLFEYFSETQRNKGNFPGRFSGRQFSNSRSEMNVSTLELGDSALYLCASSPSNTGELFFGEGSRLTVL.

A note on this clone: Other DNA sequences in the sample encode the same CDR3. The chain is built from TRBV7-2 and TRBJ1-6; D possibly corresponds to TRBD1 (5 bases). The CDR3 extends over 16 amino acids. V lost 1 base and J lost 5, with 12 bases in between. Germline values: CDR1 SGHTA, CDR2 FQGNSA. The CDR3 DNA sequence: TGTGCCAGCAGCTTAGGCGGGGGTACTGATAATTCACCCCTCCACTTT. This codes for CASSLGGGTDNSPLHF.

This clone appeared a single time. The V and J genes are TRBV5-4 and TRBJ2-4; TRBD1 matches at 10 bases. J was trimmed by 4 bases and V by 4 bases; bases with no gene match: 2. The germline V gene has CDR1 SGHNT and CDR2 YYREEE (reference sequence). This CDR3 region has 14 residues. As DNA, the CDR3 is TGTGCCAGCAGCGAGGGACAGGGGAAAAACATTCAGTACTTC. Translation: CASSEGQGKNIQYF.

V is TRBV9 and J is TRBJ2-1; 7 nucleotides align to TRBD2. The V and J ends lost 2 bases and 3 bases, in that order; junction bases with no gene match: 5. The CDR3 is made up of 15 amino acids. The germline gives CDR1 SGDLS, CDR2 YYNGEE. The CDR3 is CASSVGTTFYNEQFF. CDR3 DNA sequence: TGTGCCAGCAGCGTCGGGACTACCTTCTACAATGAGCAGTTCTTC.

The V gene is TRBV28, the J gene TRBJ2-5; D is unresolved. This CDR3 comprises 14 residues. V lost 5 bases to trimming and J lost 4 bases, with 14 bases between them. Germline values: CDR1 MDHEN, CDR2 SYDVKM. The chain's CDR3 is CASSTPTLSETQYF. The CDR3 coding sequence is TGTGCCAGCAGTACCCCGACTCTATCAGAGACCCAGTACTTC.

V and J are TRBV4-1 and TRBJ2-1, with D possibly being TRBD2 (5 bases). The germline gives CDR1 MGHRA, CDR2 YSYEKL. The germline V and J ends were trimmed by 3 bases and 6 bases, with 15 bases remaining between them. This CDR3 contains 15 residues. CDR3 nucleotide sequence: TGCGCCAGCAGCCATGTACTAGGGCAGGCCAATGAGCAGTTCTTC. Translation: CASSHVLGQANEQFF.

This clone occurred a few times. The CDR3 protein is CASSAGLAGSPYEQYF. CDR3 bases: TGTGCCAGCAGCGCGGGACTAGCGGGATCTCCCTACGAGCAGTACTTC. The V gene is TRBV5-6, the J gene TRBJ2-7; 13 positions match TRBD2. Germline CDR1 reads SGHDT; CDR2 reads YYEEEE. The CDR3 runs 16 residues. The junction had 6 bases not matched to a gene; V was cut back by 4 bases and J by 2 bases.

The chain recombines TRBV7-2 with TRBJ1-2; 9 positions match TRBD1. CDR1 and CDR2 from the germline V gene are SGHTA and FQGNSA. This CDR3 is built from 14 residues. With V trimmed by 1 base and J by 7 bases, 4 bases remained unmatched. This chain's CDR3 is CASSLDGTGFGYTF. The CDR3 DNA is TGTGCCAGCAGCTTAGATGGGACAGGGTTTGGCTACACCTTC.

CDR3 sequence: CASSVDASGGIYEQYF. Here the CDR3 DNA reads TGTGCCAGCAGCGTAGATGCTAGCGGGGGAATCTACGAGCAGTACTTC. The V gene is TRBV9, the J gene TRBJ2-5; 10 bases map to TRBD2. The end of the DNA aligns better with TRBJ2-7, so the J call may be wrong. Germline-derived CDR1 and CDR2 are SGDLS and YYNGEE. The CDR3 contains 16 residues.

The genes are TRBV9 and TRBJ2-1, with 7 positions matching TRBD1. Germline-derived CDR1 and CDR2 are SGDLS and YYNGEE. After removal of 4 bases from V and 10 bases from J, the junction contained 8 bases not matched to a gene. This CDR3 is built from 13 residues. CDR3 in amino acids: CASSRQGMNEQFF. The CDR3 region has the DNA TGTGCCAGCAGCCGACAGGGCATGAACGAGCAGTTCTTC. Together with reference TRBV9 and TRBJ2-1, the CDR3 gives the full variable domain: DSGVTQTPKHLITATGQRVTLRCSPRSGDLSVYWYQQSLDQGLQFLIQYYNGEERAKGNILERFSAQQFPDLHSELNLSSLELGDSALYFCASSRQGMNEQFFGPGTRLTVL.

The chain carries TRBV11-2 and TRBJ1-3, with D possibly being TRBD1 (5 bases). V was clipped by 7 bases and J by 0 bases, with 13 bases between them. CDR3 length: 15 amino acids. Germline V gives CDR1 SGHAT, CDR2 FQNNGV. As DNA, the CDR3 is TGTGCCAGCACCCAACAGGCCAACTCTGGAAACACCATATATTTT. As protein: CASTQQANSGNTIYF.

The genes are TRBV5-1 and TRBJ1-1; D perhaps matches TRBD1 (6 bases). Between the trimmed V and J ends, which lost 5 bases and 3 bases, there was a span of 14 bases. This CDR3 is built from 14 residues. In germline, CDR1 is SGHRS, CDR2 YFSETQ. CDR3: CASSLQGGDTEAFF. The DNA of the CDR3 is TGCGCCAGCAGTTTACAGGGTGGGGACACTGAAGCTTTCTTT. Supplemented by reference TRBV5-1 and TRBJ1-1, the full variable domain reads KAGVTQTPRYLIKTRGQQVTLSCSPISGHRSVSWYQQTPGQGLQFLFEYFSETQRNKGNFPGRFSGRQFSNSRSEMNVSTLELGDSALYLCASSLQGGDTEAFFGQGTRLTVV.

The gene calls are TRBV21-1 and TRBJ1-2; the table assigns TRBD1, which was not confirmed against the DNA. TRBV21-1 corresponds to a pseudogene. CDR3 length: 15 residues. The CDR3 loop is CASSNPQGRNYGYTF. The CDR3 bases are TGTGCCAGCAGCAACCCCCAGGGTCGGAACTATGGCTACACCTTC.

The chain recombines TRBV10-3 with TRBJ2-3, with 7 bases matching TRBD2. After removal of 0 bases from V and 4 bases from J, the junction contained 7 bases not matched to a gene. In germline, CDR1 is ENHRY, CDR2 SYGVKD. The CDR3 runs to 16 residues. CDR3 protein: CAISESMAGVADTQYF. The CDR3 DNA sequence: TGTGCCATCAGTGAGTCGATGGCGGGAGTCGCAGATACGCAGTATTTT.

The genes are TRBV4-3 and TRBJ2-2; 7 nucleotides align to TRBD1. Germline V CDR1 and CDR2: LGHNA, YSLEER. The CDR3 has 16 residues. V trimming: 1 base; J trimming: 1 base; junction bases outside the gene matches: 3. The CDR3 DNA is TGCGCCAGCAGCCAAGTAGCAGGGGGGAACACCGGGGAGCTGTTTTTT. It codes for CASSQVAGGNTGELFF.

The rearrangement joins TRBV5-1 to TRBJ1-2; tentative D call: TRBD1 (6 bases). CDR3 length: 16 residues. Germline-derived CDR1 and CDR2 are SGHRS and YFSETQ. The V end was cut by 4 bases, the J end by 1 base, with 17 bases between. CDR3: CASSVTGTRINYGYTF. CDR3 nucleotides: TGCGCCAGCAGCGTGACAGGCACGCGTATTAACTATGGCTACACCTTC.

In this sample, this clone turned up once. The chain is built from TRBV6-1 and TRBJ2-4, with 9 bases that match TRBD1. This CDR3 spans 15 amino acids. Germline V gene data show CDR1 as MNHNS and CDR2 as SASEGT. V gave up 8 bases and J gave up 5 bases; unmatched junction bases: 10. CDR3 sequence reads: CASFSDRGKENIQYF. The CDR3 DNA reads TGTGCCAGCTTTTCCGACAGGGGGAAGGAAAACATTCAGTACTTC.

The chain couples TRBV10-3 to TRBJ2-7; 9 bases agree with TRBD1. The V and J ends lost 1 base and 3 bases, in that order; junction bases with no gene match: 4. From germline, CDR1 is ENHRY and CDR2 SYGVKD. The CDR3 runs to 15 residues. CDR3 region: CAISEYRDRVYEQYF. In DNA, the CDR3 is TGTGCCATCAGTGAGTACCGGGACAGGGTCTACGAGCAGTACTTC.

CDR3 residues: CASNQAGTSAYEQYF. DNA for the CDR3: TGTGCCAGCAACCAAGCCGGGACTAGCGCCTACGAGCAGTACTTC. This chain connects TRBV28 to TRBJ2-7; TRBD2 agrees at 10 bases. Germline V gene data show CDR1 as MDHEN and CDR2 as SYDVKM. Germline trimming cut 7 bases from V and 2 bases from J; bases unmatched to any gene: 8. The CDR3 is 15 residues long.